Listed below are T cell receptor beta chains from one sample, sequenced in a study of Ad26.COV2.S vaccination and SARS-CoV-2 variants. Clones were read by immunoSEQ multiplex PCR, and TCRdb kept only the in-frame ones, dropping some. This table has roughly 400,000 clones, 90% appearing once. The sample here was peripheral blood, taken in a trial of Ad26.COV2.S vaccine versus placebo. The receptor source for this set is a person between 18 and 65 years old who received the Ad26.COV2.S COVID-19 vaccine or a placebo. Both conserved end residues are part of each CDR3. D genes are given only for firm matches. A clone size is listed for some rows: how often the clone was seen (once, few, many), or a class if it is expanded.

clone_size	d_call	j_call	v_call	cdr3_length	cdr3_aa
.	.	TRBJ2-7	TRBV28	13	CASSSRTAYEQYF
.	.	TRBJ2-1	TRBV27	17	CASRPVVRADRGSEQFF
few	TRBD2	TRBJ2-1	TRBV15	14	CATSRGGTTVLKFF
.	.	TRBJ2-5	TRBV6-5	15	CASRQQDMYQETQYF
.	.	TRBJ2-7	TRBV7-9	12	CASSPQGWEQYF
.	.	TRBJ2-3	TRBV9	15	CASSVYLGTTDTQYF
.	TRBD2	TRBJ2-1	TRBV14	16	CASSRTSGRRYNEQFF
once	.	TRBJ2-1	TRBV7-3	15	CASSLGRVPRGEQFF
.	.	TRBJ2-7	TRBV9	14	CASSQGGEGYEQYF
.	TRBD1	TRBJ1-5	TRBV5-1	14	CASSQGARNQPQHF
.	.	TRBJ2-1	TRBV7-3	15	CASSLTAQRSHEQFF
.	.	TRBJ1-5	TRBV7-2	14	CASSFTGSDQPQHF
.	.	TRBJ1-2	TRBV27	15	CASSLTGDLNYGYTF
.	TRBD1	TRBJ1-5	TRBV19	14	CASTGTGVDQPQHF
.	.	TRBJ2-5	TRBV7-2	18	CASSLTPKRFGLQETQYF
.	.	TRBJ2-7	TRBV6-5	11	CASSTAYEQYF
.	.	TRBJ2-7	TRBV3-1/TRBV3-2	12	CASSQGGYEQYF
.	.	TRBJ2-5	TRBV10-3	13	CAIRRTGQETQYF
.	TRBD1	TRBJ2-7	TRBV3-1/TRBV3-2	14	CASSQAGQVYEQYF
few	TRBD1	TRBJ2-6	TRBV7-9	20	CASSTRPNGTGGTGANVLTF
.	.	TRBJ1-6	TRBV9	13	CASSAAGNSPLHF
.	.	TRBJ1-4	TRBV28	14	CASSIASAREKLFF
.	.	TRBJ2-5	TRBV7-9	14	CASSLLATDETQYF
.	TRBD1	TRBJ1-2	TRBV18	16	CASSPTTGTFNYGYTF
.	TRBD2	TRBJ2-3	TRBV28	17	CASLGTSGRVSTDTQYF
.	TRBD1	TRBJ1-2	TRBV28	16	CASSQKSAGGYYGYTF
.	.	TRBJ1-1	TRBV28	15	CASSFTGGMNTEAFF
.	TRBD2	TRBJ2-6	TRBV7-3	17	CASSRGLAGGGANVLTF
.	.	TRBJ2-5	TRBV5-1	12	CASSLDFETQYF
.	.	TRBJ1-2	TRBV28	14	CASSLGRSNYGYTF
.	TRBD1	TRBJ2-7	TRBV12-3/TRBV12-4	13	CASSMTGDYEQYF
.	TRBD2	TRBJ2-3	TRBV28	16	CASSPLIAGGTDTQYF
.	.	TRBJ1-1	TRBV4-1	14	CASSQDWVDTEAFF
once	.	TRBJ2-7	TRBV6-2/TRBV6-3	15	CASSYSRGRGNEQYF
.	TRBD1	TRBJ2-1	TRBV13	15	CASSRVDRAYNEQFF
.	TRBD2	TRBJ2-3	TRBV9	16	CASSAKAGRSTDTQYF
.	.	TRBJ1-1	TRBV25-1	17	CASSEVDRVTGNTEAFF
.	.	TRBJ1-4	TRBV13	15	CASSLAQQRGEKLFF
.	.	TRBJ1-5	TRBV18	17	CASSQTLAGTGGQPQHF
.	TRBD1	TRBJ1-1	TRBV2	16	CASSPPTTGADTEAFF
.	TRBD2	TRBJ2-1	TRBV24-1	17	CATSDLPGTSGYNEQFF
.	.	TRBJ2-1	TRBV28	11	CASDGYNEQFF
.	.	TRBJ1-1	TRBV3-1/TRBV3-2	15	CASSRAGGMNTEAFF
.	TRBD1	TRBJ1-1	TRBV6-2/TRBV6-3	12	CASSTRGTEAFF
.	.	TRBJ1-1	TRBV19	15	CASSTGPPGSTEAFF
.	.	TRBJ2-1	TRBV15	15	CATSRDSRGEGEQFF
.	.	TRBJ2-1	TRBV14	15	CASSQGVTSKDEQFF
.	.	TRBJ2-6	TRBV29-1	14	CSVLAVSGANVLTF
.	TRBD2	TRBJ2-1	TRBV5-4	15	CASRRGTSGYNEQFF
.	.	TRBJ2-4	TRBV19	13	CASSIEGGNIQYF
.	.	TRBJ2-3	TRBV12-2	18	CASRSRTRDSDYTDTQYF
.	TRBD1	TRBJ2-1	TRBV4-3	17	CASSQNLRTGGSNEQFF
.	TRBD1	TRBJ2-7	TRBV5-6	15	CASSGLTGDGDEQYF
.	.	TRBJ2-7	TRBV28	14	CASSLGRGQNEQYF
.	.	TRBJ2-2	TRBV5-5	16	CASSLRGMPNTGELFF
.	.	TRBJ2-5	TRBV2	15	CASSVVNRKQETQYF
.	.	TRBJ2-2	TRBV3-1/TRBV3-2	16	CASSQGARPVSGELFF
once	.	TRBJ1-2	TRBV12-3/TRBV12-4	12	CASSFGRSGYTF
.	.	TRBJ2-1	TRBV7-9	18	CASSPLGRGGSSYNEQFF